The 4 T cell receptor beta chains given below trace back to one sample, sequenced in a study of cytomegalovirus exposure and HLA in healthy donors. The PCR had 60 Vbeta and 13 Jbeta primers. The table came from immunoSEQ multiplex PCR; TCRdb's copy has only in-frame clones and leaves some out. This sample's table has some 110,000 clones. Input material: PBMCs. These receptors were taken from a man in his forties or fifties in good health and CMV-seronegative.

The chain carries TRBV4-1 and TRBJ2-7; the match to TRBD2 covers 7 bases. V trimming: 2 bases; J trimming: 4 bases; junction bases outside the gene matches: 11. The CDR3 is 16 amino acids. CDR1 is MGHRA and CDR2 is YSYEKL in the germline V gene. CDR3 coding DNA: TGCGCCAGCAGCCAACCCCGGGGAGGGGCCGTTTACGAGCAGTACTTC. Its translation: CASSQPRGGAVYEQYF.

The chain employs TRBV27 and TRBJ2-4; maybe TRBD1 (5 bases). Germline V gives CDR1 MNHEY, CDR2 SMNVEV (reference sequence). Trimming left V 2 bases short and J 4 bases short, with 12 bases between. The CDR3 totals 15 residues. CDR3 sequence (DNA): TGTGCCAGCAGTTTAGATCGGCAGGGAAAAAACATTCAGTACTTC. Amino acid sequence: CASSLDRQGKNIQYF.

CDR3 sequence reads: CASSFDRYNTEAFF. The DNA of the CDR3 is TGTGCCAGCAGTTTTGATAGATATAACACTGAAGCTTTCTTT. The V call is TRBV6-6, the J call TRBJ1-1, with D unresolved. CDR3 length: 14 amino acids. Trimming pared 4 bases from V and 2 bases from J, leaving 11 bases between. In germline, CDR1 is MNHNY, CDR2 SVGAGI (reference sequence).

This chain links TRBV5-8 with TRBJ2-7; TRBD1 might be the D (6 bases). From germline, CDR1 is SGHTS and CDR2 YDEGEE. V was clipped by 6 bases and J by 2 bases, with 18 bases between them. This CDR3 has 15 residues. This chain's CDR3 is CASNFPWQGTYEQYF. The CDR3 nucleotides read TGTGCCAGCAACTTCCCCTGGCAGGGGACCTACGAGCAGTACTTC.